The rows below give T cell receptor beta chains drawn from one sample of a study of T cells in localized non-small cell lung cancer. Sequenced by immunoSEQ multiplex PCR; TCRdb stores in-frame clones only, minus some. The sample holds around 96,000 clones; just over 90% are singletons and the top ten take roughly 4.3%. This specimen was PBMCs, taken before any cancer treatment. The receptor set was obtained from a woman aged 35-75 years with stage II squamous cell lung carcinoma. CDR3s leave out the opening cysteine and the closing phenylalanine or tryptophan. The D gene is left open where the match is weak.

J gene | V gene | D gene | CDR3 protein
TRBJ1-2 | TRBV5-6 | - | ASSRDTSHGYT
TRBJ2-7 | TRBV28 | - | ASSLGRDYEQY
TRBJ2-1 | TRBV9 | - | ASSVVGRDPYNEQF
TRBJ1-5 | TRBV27 | TRBD1 | ASSPGQGNQPQH
TRBJ1-2 | TRBV29-1 | - | SAGGAGAYGYT
TRBJ2-2 | TRBV7-7 | TRBD2 | ASSSGPGGGGELF
TRBJ2-5 | TRBV4-1 | - | ASSQDQTVPGETQY
TRBJ2-3 | TRBV7-2 | TRBD2 | ASSLTIGTSRDTQY
TRBJ2-1 | TRBV19 | TRBD2 | ASSIERGNEQF
TRBJ1-3 | TRBV6-1 | - | ASRQDSGNTIY
TRBJ1-1 | TRBV28 | - | ASNRPGRGGTEAF
TRBJ2-6 | TRBV27 | - | ASSVGTSGANVLT
TRBJ1-1 | TRBV5-1 | - | ASSLVASLNTEAF
TRBJ2-1 | TRBV6-6 | TRBD2 | ASSRGGPNEQF
TRBJ1-1 | TRBV7-9 | TRBD1 | ASSFEQGWVAF
TRBJ2-3 | TRBV2 | - | ASRWDIVTDTQY
TRBJ2-2 | TRBV5-1 | - | ASSLDVVGTGELF
TRBJ1-5 | TRBV7-9 | TRBD1 | ASSLAGTGGNQPQH
TRBJ1-4 | TRBV28 | TRBD1 | ATSLQGVEKLF
TRBJ2-1 | TRBV27 | - | ASSTGSWAYNEQF
TRBJ1-2 | TRBV29-1 | - | SVETIQTGHNYGYT
TRBJ1-4 | TRBV27 | TRBD1 | ASSYRQGSTNEKLF
TRBJ2-7 | TRBV5-6 | - | ASSLRGPTVHEQY
TRBJ1-2 | TRBV6-5 | TRBD1 | ASSYLGTEDGYT
TRBJ2-3 | TRBV5-1 | - | ASSLYVRGSTDTQY
TRBJ1-1 | TRBV19 | - | ASSIGRETGKMNTEAF
TRBJ1-4 | TRBV6-6 | - | ASRSHEKLF
TRBJ1-4 | TRBV27 | - | ASRPRSAWSDATNEKLF
TRBJ1-5 | TRBV27 | - | ASAGTSWQPQH
TRBJ2-2 | TRBV7-9 | TRBD2 | ASSSTSAATGELF
TRBJ2-3 | TRBV28 | - | ASSPGGTIAQYSRTDTQY
TRBJ2-1 | TRBV7-2 | - | ASSLVLNEQF
TRBJ1-1 | TRBV19 | - | ASSKGGPDTEAF
TRBJ1-1 | TRBV19 | - | ASSTQGGTEAF
TRBJ2-1 | TRBV4-1 | TRBD2 | ASSQNGLAGGNEQF
TRBJ1-6 | TRBV28 | - | ASSLYGGLSNSPLH
TRBJ2-5 | TRBV5-6 | - | ASSLDSPEATQY
TRBJ1-5 | TRBV10-2 | - | ASASTENQPQH
TRBJ1-1 | TRBV5-1 | TRBD1 | ASSRGQGVRRTEAF
TRBJ1-2 | TRBV6-5 | - | ASSYLQPGYT
TRBJ2-7 | TRBV5-1 | TRBD1 | ASSTRTGAATTYEQY
TRBJ2-1 | TRBV11-3 | TRBD2 | VSSFGTTGNEQF
TRBJ1-6 | TRBV19 | - | ASATGLSFSPLH
TRBJ2-1 | TRBV7-9 | - | ASSLISKTTYNEQF
TRBJ1-1 | TRBV2 | - | ASSVTAGTEAF
TRBJ2-7 | TRBV27 | - | ASSSIAPYEQY